The rows below give T cell receptor beta chains drawn from one sample of a study of Ad26.COV2.S vaccination and SARS-CoV-2 variants. Using immunoSEQ multiplex PCR, the repertoire was profiled, and TCRdb retains in-frame clones only, with some absent. The sample shows 380,000 or so clones, 80% to 90% of them seen only once. The specimen comprised peripheral blood, sampled in a trial of Ad26.COV2.S vaccine versus placebo. Receptors originate from a person between 18 and 65 years old who received the Ad26.COV2.S COVID-19 vaccine or a placebo. CDR3s include the opening cysteine and the closing phenylalanine or tryptophan. The D gene is left open where the match is weak. Size tells how often a clone was seen (once, few, many) or the class of an expanded clone, and some rows leave it out.

DNA: TGTGCCAGCTCACCACGGGACAGTGGGAATGAGCAGTTCTTC; CDR3: CASSPRDSGNEQFF; J: TRBJ2-1; V: TRBV18; size: -; D: TRBD1
DNA: TGTGCCAGCAGCGATGACTGGTCTCAGTACACTGAAGCTTTCTTT; CDR3: CASSDDWSQYTEAFF; J: TRBJ1-1; V: TRBV7-2; size: -; D: -
DNA: TGTGCCAGCAGTTGGGACAGTTTTGCAACTAATGAAAAACTGTTTTTT; CDR3: CASSWDSFATNEKLFF; J: TRBJ1-4; V: TRBV28; size: once; D: TRBD1
DNA: TGTGCCAGCAGTTTAGAGGCTGAAGCTTTCTTT; CDR3: CASSLEAEAFF; J: TRBJ1-1; V: TRBV3-1/TRBV3-2; size: -; D: -
DNA: TGTGCCAGCAGCGGGACTAGCGGGAGGGCCGTAGATACGCAGTATTTT; CDR3: CASSGTSGRAVDTQYF; J: TRBJ2-3; V: TRBV28; size: -; D: TRBD2
DNA: TGTGCCAGCAGCTGGGACAGGACAAGGGATACGCAGTATTTT; CDR3: CASSWDRTRDTQYF; J: TRBJ2-3; V: TRBV6-2/TRBV6-3; size: once; D: TRBD1
DNA: TGTGCCAGCAGTCCGTACATCAGGGGCTTGAACTATGGCTACACCTTC; CDR3: CASSPYIRGLNYGYTF; J: TRBJ1-2; V: TRBV28; size: -; D: -
DNA: TGCGCCAGCAGAGGGGTGAACACTGAAGCTTTCTTT; CDR3: CASRGVNTEAFF; J: TRBJ1-1; V: TRBV4-1; size: -; D: -
DNA: TGCGCCAGCAGCTTCGCAGGGGCATCAGATACGCAGTATTTT; CDR3: CASSFAGASDTQYF; J: TRBJ2-3; V: TRBV5-1; size: -; D: -
DNA: TGTGCCAGTAGTAACACTAGCGGATTCACAGATACGCAGTATTTT; CDR3: CASSNTSGFTDTQYF; J: TRBJ2-3; V: TRBV19; size: -; D: TRBD2
DNA: TGTGCCAGCAGCCCGATGCAGGGGCCCCACGAGCAGTACTTC; CDR3: CASSPMQGPHEQYF; J: TRBJ2-7; V: TRBV7-9; size: -; D: -
DNA: TGTGCCAGCAGTGAAGCGCTTTGGGACACTGAAGCTTTCTTT; CDR3: CASSEALWDTEAFF; J: TRBJ1-1; V: TRBV6-1; size: -; D: -
DNA: TGTGCCAGCAGCTCCGGACAGGGCGATAATTCACCCCTCCACTTT; CDR3: CASSSGQGDNSPLHF; J: TRBJ1-6; V: TRBV7-2; size: -; D: TRBD1
DNA: TGTGCCAGCAGCTTGGAAGTCCGGGGCGAGCAGTACTTC; CDR3: CASSLEVRGEQYF; J: TRBJ2-7; V: TRBV5-4; size: -; D: -
DNA: TGTGCCAGTAGTATAGCCGGTATCGTAAACACTGAAGCTTTCTTT; CDR3: CASSIAGIVNTEAFF; J: TRBJ1-1; V: TRBV19; size: -; D: -
DNA: TGTGCCAGCAGCCCTATTGGACAGGGAAGCGAGCAGTACTTC; CDR3: CASSPIGQGSEQYF; J: TRBJ2-7; V: TRBV4-2; size: -; D: TRBD1
DNA: TGTGCCAGCAGTGAGACTGGGACCTACAATGAGCAGTTCTTC; CDR3: CASSETGTYNEQFF; J: TRBJ2-1; V: TRBV25-1; size: -; D: -
DNA: TGTGCCAGCAGCTTTACGGGATCAGATACGCAGTATTTT; CDR3: CASSFTGSDTQYF; J: TRBJ2-3; V: TRBV11-3; size: few; D: -
DNA: TGTGCCAGCAGCCGACAGGGAGCTAACTATGGCTACACCTTC; CDR3: CASSRQGANYGYTF; J: TRBJ1-2; V: TRBV27; size: -; D: TRBD1
DNA: TGTGCCAGCAGCCCAGAATCCGGGACTAGCGGCGGGGAGCTGTTTTTT; CDR3: CASSPESGTSGGELFF; J: TRBJ2-2; V: TRBV7-3; size: -; D: TRBD2
DNA: TGTGCCAGCACCCTCCCGGGGGGCTCAAACACCATATATTTT; CDR3: CASTLPGGSNTIYF; J: TRBJ1-3; V: TRBV28; size: few; D: -
DNA: TGTGCCACCAAGAAGGGCGGGTCTTCTAGCACAGATACGCAGTATTTT; CDR3: CATKKGGSSSTDTQYF; J: TRBJ2-3; V: TRBV24-1; size: few; D: -
DNA: TGTGCCAGCAGTTCCCTAGCGGGTGTCCTCGAGCAGTACTTC; CDR3: CASSSLAGVLEQYF; J: TRBJ2-7; V: TRBV28; size: -; D: TRBD2
DNA: TGTGCCAGTAGATCGGCCCCTTATGGCTACACCTTC; CDR3: CASRSAPYGYTF; J: TRBJ1-2; V: TRBV19; size: -; D: -
DNA: TGTGCCAGCAGCTCCCCGGGACTAGCCTCCCGGACCTCCTACAATGAGCAGTTCTTC; CDR3: CASSSPGLASRTSYNEQFF; J: TRBJ2-1; V: TRBV7-2; size: -; D: TRBD2
DNA: TGTGCCAGCAGTTTATCGTGGGGGACCCCCCAGTACGAGCAGTACTTC; CDR3: CASSLSWGTPQYEQYF; J: TRBJ2-7; V: TRBV27; size: once; D: -
DNA: TGCGCCAGCAGCTCCCTTCCGGACAGGGGTGCCTCTGGGGCCAACGTCCTGACTTTC; CDR3: CASSSLPDRGASGANVLTF; J: TRBJ2-6; V: TRBV5-1; size: -; D: TRBD1
DNA: TGTGCCAGCAGGGAACACAGGGGGACCGGGGCCAACGTCCTGACTTTC; CDR3: CASREHRGTGANVLTF; J: TRBJ2-6; V: TRBV28; size: once; D: TRBD1
DNA: TGTGCCAGTAGTTTGCTCCCGGGACAGGGGTCCTACGAGCAGTACTTC; CDR3: CASSLLPGQGSYEQYF; J: TRBJ2-7; V: TRBV19; size: -; D: TRBD1
DNA: TGTGCCAGCACGGCTGGACAGGGACTCCAAAGCTCCTACGAGCAGTACTTC; CDR3: CASTAGQGLQSSYEQYF; J: TRBJ2-7; V: TRBV5-5; size: -; D: TRBD1
DNA: TGTGCCAGCAGCAGTTCAGCGGGGGGTTATGAGCAGTTCTTC; CDR3: CASSSSAGGYEQFF; J: TRBJ2-1; V: TRBV7-9; size: -; D: TRBD2
DNA: TGTGCCAGTAGTATCGACTTTAAACAGCCCCAGCATTTT; CDR3: CASSIDFKQPQHF; J: TRBJ1-5; V: TRBV19; size: once; D: -
DNA: TGTGCCAGCAGTTTTCCCGGTAGAAACACCATATATTTT; CDR3: CASSFPGRNTIYF; J: TRBJ1-3; V: TRBV6-6; size: -; D: -
DNA: TGTGCCAGCAGCGTCCACTGGGGGCGCTCTGGGGCCAACGTCCTGACTTTC; CDR3: CASSVHWGRSGANVLTF; J: TRBJ2-6; V: TRBV6-2/TRBV6-3; size: -; D: -
DNA: TGTGCCAGCAGCTTACTGGCTGTGCCGGGGGGTAGGGAGACCCAGTACTTC; CDR3: CASSLLAVPGGRETQYF; J: TRBJ2-5; V: TRBV7-2; size: -; D: TRBD2
DNA: TGTGCCAGCAGCCAGCAGGGTTATGGCGGAAAACTGTTTTTT; CDR3: CASSQQGYGGKLFF; J: TRBJ1-4; V: TRBV14; size: -; D: -
DNA: TGTGCCATCAGTGACTTGGCTAGCAAAGGGACCCAGTACTTC; CDR3: CAISDLASKGTQYF; J: TRBJ2-5; V: TRBV10-3; size: -; D: -
DNA: TGTGCCAGCAGTGTTCCCGGGCCCACCCAGCAGTACTTC; CDR3: CASSVPGPTQQYF; J: TRBJ2-7; V: TRBV6-2/TRBV6-3; size: -; D: -
DNA: TGTGCCAGCAGCACGAGGGGGTCCTACGAGCAGTACTTC; CDR3: CASSTRGSYEQYF; J: TRBJ2-7; V: TRBV7-8; size: -; D: -